A selection of T cell receptor beta chains follows, all from one sample in a study of vaccination and CD4 T cells after COVID-19. TCRdb redid the calling of the PCR reads with MiXCR, one entry per CDR3 protein. Of more than 13,000 distinct CDR3 sequences listed, around a fifth are singletons. These receptors are not linked to any known antigen. Sequencing used CD4+ T cells from blood, cultured in vitro, obtained before SARS-CoV-2 vaccination. Source of these receptors: a human donor who received a COVID-19 vaccine. Both conserved end residues are part of each CDR3. The order of the fields is V gene, D gene, clone size, CDR3 length, J gene, CDR3 DNA, CDR3 protein. D genes are given only for firm matches. For some rows the clone size is stated as once, few or many, or as a class when expanded; others skip it.

>TRBV15|TRBD1|-|13|TRBJ1-2
TGTGCCACCTCCAGACAGGGATGGGATGGCTACACCTTC
CATSRQGWDGYTF
>TRBV20-1|TRBD1|few|15|TRBJ1-2
TGCAGTGCTAGAACCCCGACAGGGTCCGACTATGGCTACACCTTC
CSARTPTGSDYGYTF
>TRBV25-1|TRBD1|few|15|TRBJ1-6
TGTGCCAGCAGTGACATGGGACAGGGTAGATCACCCCTCCACTTT
CASSDMGQGRSPLHF
>TRBV12-3/TRBV12-4|-|-|11|TRBJ2-3
TGTGCCAGCAGGGCTGCAGATACGCAGTATTTT
CASRAADTQYF
>TRBV7-2|-|few|14|TRBJ1-2
TGTGCCAGCAGCTTAGTGGGAGGGCGCGATGGCTACACCTTC
CASSLVGGRDGYTF
>TRBV7-9|TRBD1|once|14|TRBJ1-4
TGTGCCAGCAGCTCCCTGACAGGGGAGGAAAAACTGTTTTTT
CASSSLTGEEKLFF
>TRBV5-4|-|once|15|TRBJ2-3
TGTGCCAGCAGCTTTGGGGGGTACAAAACAGATACGCAGTATTTT
CASSFGGYKTDTQYF
>TRBV18|-|-|15|TRBJ1-1
TGTGCCAGCTCACCCACGACAAGAATGAACACTGAAGCTTTCTTT
CASSPTTRMNTEAFF
>TRBV5-5|-|-|14|TRBJ1-4
TGTGCCAGCAGCTTGGGTGTTAGGAATGAAAAACTGTTTTTT
CASSLGVRNEKLFF
>TRBV19|-|-|14|TRBJ2-2
TGTGCCAGTGAGGGGGCGGGGCCCACCGGGGAGCTGTTTTTT
CASEGAGPTGELFF
>TRBV12-3/TRBV12-4|TRBD1|-|14|TRBJ1-5
TGTGCCAGCAGTTTGGGTAGGGGGCATCAGCCCCAGCATTTT
CASSLGRGHQPQHF
>TRBV28|-|-|12|TRBJ1-1
TGTGCCAGCAGTCAGGGGAGGACTGTAGCTTTCTTT
CASSQGRTVAFF
>TRBV12-3/TRBV12-4|-|-|15|TRBJ1-2
TGTGCCAGCAGTTTTCGGGGTGCAGCTAACTATGGCTACACCTTC
CASSFRGAANYGYTF
>TRBV5-1|-|few|13|TRBJ2-1
TGCGCCAGCAGCTTGGGTTTTTACAATGAGCAGTTCTTC
CASSLGFYNEQFF
>TRBV2|-|few|18|TRBJ2-3
TGTGCCAGCAGTGGTCAGACCGTGGCAGGGCTCAGCACAGATACGCAGTATTTT
CASSGQTVAGLSTDTQYF
>TRBV2|TRBD2|-|15|TRBJ2-5
TGTGCCAGCAGTGAAGCAAGCGGGGGAGGAGAGACCCAGTACTTC
CASSEASGGGETQYF
>TRBV29-1|-|-|14|TRBJ1-1
TGCAGCGCCGTCGTTGGGTTAGGAGGCACTGAAGCTTTCTTT
CSAVVGLGGTEAFF
>TRBV21-1|-|-|16|TRBJ1-3
TGTGCCAGCAGCTACCGGGACAGGGGGCAGGGAAACACCATATATTTT
CASSYRDRGQGNTIYF
>TRBV20-1|-|medium-sized|14|TRBJ2-5
TGCAGTGCTAGACGCGGGCGAGGGTTGGAGACCCAGTACTTC
CSARRGRGLETQYF
>TRBV10-1|-|-|18|TRBJ1-5
TGCGCCAGCAGTGAATTAGAGACCAGGGGATTTAGCAATCAGCCCCAGCATTTT
CASSELETRGFSNQPQHF
>TRBV6-5|TRBD1|-|17|TRBJ2-7
TGTGCCAGCAGTTCGGGGTTTACAGGGGCTCGGTCCTACGAGCAGTACTTC
CASSSGFTGARSYEQYF
>TRBV19|TRBD1|-|19|TRBJ1-1
TGTGCCAGTAGTATACGAGGGGTCGGGACAGGGGGGCCGGACACTGAAGCTTTCTTT
CASSIRGVGTGGPDTEAFF
>TRBV7-3|TRBD2|-|16|TRBJ2-1
TGTGCCAGCAGCCACCAACTAGCGGGGGGACAAAATGAGCAGTTCTTC
CASSHQLAGGQNEQFF
>TRBV20-1|-|-|14|TRBJ2-7
TGCAGTGCTAGAGATATGGACTACCCCTACGAGCAGTACTTC
CSARDMDYPYEQYF
>TRBV6-1|-|-|13|TRBJ1-1
TGTGCCAGCAGGCTGGGACGGAACACTGAAGCTTTCTTT
CASRLGRNTEAFF
>TRBV11-3|TRBD1|few|13|TRBJ2-5
TGTGCCAGCAGCTTCGACAGGGACGAGACCCAGTACTTC
CASSFDRDETQYF
>TRBV25-1|-|-|15|TRBJ1-1
TGTGCCAGCAGTGAATATCAGGGAACGGACACTGAAGCTTTCTTT
CASSEYQGTDTEAFF
>TRBV12-5|-|few|18|TRBJ1-5
TGTGCTAGTGGTTTGGTAAGGTCGGGGGTTTATAGCAATCAGCCCCAGCATTTT
CASGLVRSGVYSNQPQHF
>TRBV20-1|TRBD1|-|14|TRBJ1-6
TGCAGTGCTACGGACAGGACTTATAATTCACCCCTCCACTTT
CSATDRTYNSPLHF
>TRBV6-1|-|-|16|TRBJ2-7
TGTGCCAGCAGTGAAACAGCCTCACCGGACTTCTACGAGCAGTACTTC
CASSETASPDFYEQYF
>TRBV7-3|-|-|13|TRBJ2-5
TGTGCCAGCAGCCGGTCCTGGGGAGAGACCCAGTACTTC
CASSRSWGETQYF
>TRBV21-1|-|-|14|TRBJ2-4
TGTGCCAGCCCCTGGGAGGTAGCCAAAAACATTCAGTACTTC
CASPWEVAKNIQYF
>TRBV2|TRBD2|few|20|TRBJ2-3
TGTGCCAGCAGTGACTTGGGACTAGCGGGGGAGCAAGCTAGCACAGATACGCAGTATTTT
CASSDLGLAGEQASTDTQYF
>TRBV5-3|-|few|15|TRBJ1-1
TGTGCCAGAAGGAAAGAACCGGCCCCGGACGCTGAAGCTTTCTTT
CARRKEPAPDAEAFF
>TRBV5-6|-|few|15|TRBJ2-3
TGTGCCAGCAGCCTCACCGGGGCCTCCACAGATACGCAGTATTTT
CASSLTGASTDTQYF
>TRBV6-1|-|few|14|TRBJ1-2
TGTGCCAGCAGTGGGTCGAGGAGGGGAAATGGCTACACCTTC
CASSGSRRGNGYTF
>TRBV5-1|TRBD2|-|16|TRBJ2-3
TGCGCCAGCAGCCCCCTAGCGGGGGGTATCACAGATACGCAGTATTTT
CASSPLAGGITDTQYF
>TRBV7-9|-|-|14|TRBJ2-1
TGTGCCAGCAGCCTCCCACGTACTTACAATGAGCAGTTCTTC
CASSLPRTYNEQFF
>TRBV5-4|-|-|15|TRBJ2-3
TGTGCCAGCAGCTTGGAATCCGCCCGAGTGGATACGCAGTATTTT
CASSLESARVDTQYF
>TRBV10-2|-|few|16|TRBJ2-3
TGCGCCAGCAGTGACTGGACCACCGCTAGCACAGATACGCAGTATTTT
CASSDWTTASTDTQYF
>TRBV19|TRBD1|-|13|TRBJ1-1
TGTGCCAGTAGTATAGATCGGGGACAGAAAGCTTTCTTT
CASSIDRGQKAFF